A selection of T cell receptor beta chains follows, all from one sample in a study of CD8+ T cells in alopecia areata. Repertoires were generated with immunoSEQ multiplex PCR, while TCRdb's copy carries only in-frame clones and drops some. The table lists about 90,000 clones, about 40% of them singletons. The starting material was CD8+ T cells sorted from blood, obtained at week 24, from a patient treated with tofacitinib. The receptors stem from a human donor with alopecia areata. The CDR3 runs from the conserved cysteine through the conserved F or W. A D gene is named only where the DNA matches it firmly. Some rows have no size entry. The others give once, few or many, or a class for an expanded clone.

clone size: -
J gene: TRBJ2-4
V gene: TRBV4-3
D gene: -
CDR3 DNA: TGCGCCAGCAGCCAAGATCTGGACGTGAAAAACATTCAGTACTTC
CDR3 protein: CASSQDLDVKNIQYF

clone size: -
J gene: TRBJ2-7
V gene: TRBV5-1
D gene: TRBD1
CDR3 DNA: TGCGCCAGCAGCACCGGGACAGGGTCCTCTCGAATCTACGAGCAGTACTTC
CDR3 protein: CASSTGTGSSRIYEQYF

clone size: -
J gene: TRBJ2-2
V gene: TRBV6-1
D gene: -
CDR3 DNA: TGTGCCATCAGGGCGCCGAGGACCGGGGAGCTGTTTTTT
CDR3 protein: CAIRAPRTGELFF

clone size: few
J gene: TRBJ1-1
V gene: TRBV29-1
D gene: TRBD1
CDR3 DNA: TGCAGCGTTGAACAGGGGGGGACTGAAGCTTTCTTT
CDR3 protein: CSVEQGGTEAFF

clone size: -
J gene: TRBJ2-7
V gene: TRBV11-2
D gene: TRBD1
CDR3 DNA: TGTGCCAGCAGCTTTGGACAGGGAAGCGAGCAGTACTTC
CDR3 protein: CASSFGQGSEQYF

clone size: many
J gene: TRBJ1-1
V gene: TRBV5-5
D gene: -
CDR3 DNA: TGTGCCAGCAGCTTTAAACTGGACAACATGAACACTGAAGCTTTCTTT
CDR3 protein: CASSFKLDNMNTEAFF

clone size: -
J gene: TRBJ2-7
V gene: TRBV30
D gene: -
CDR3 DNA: TGTGCCTGGAGTGTAGGAGGGCCCTCCCACGAGCAGTACTTC
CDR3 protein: CAWSVGGPSHEQYF

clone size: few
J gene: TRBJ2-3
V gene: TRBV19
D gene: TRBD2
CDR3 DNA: TGTGCCAGTAGTGGGGCGGGAGGCACAGATACGCAGTATTTT
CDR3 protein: CASSGAGGTDTQYF

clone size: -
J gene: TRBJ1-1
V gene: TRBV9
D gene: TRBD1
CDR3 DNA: TGTGCCAGCAGCGCACAGGGGCACATCGATGAAGCTTTCTTT
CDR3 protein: CASSAQGHIDEAFF

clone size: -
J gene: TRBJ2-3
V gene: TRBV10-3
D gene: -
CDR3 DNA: TGTGCCATCAGTGAGTGGGGCGACTTCAGGGGCACAGATACGCAGTATTTT
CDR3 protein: CAISEWGDFRGTDTQYF

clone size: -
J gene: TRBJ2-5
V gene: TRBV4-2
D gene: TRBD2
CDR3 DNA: TGTGCCAGCAGTCGCTTGCAAACGGGGACTAGGGGGCAAGAGACCCAGTACTTC
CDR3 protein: CASSRLQTGTRGQETQYF

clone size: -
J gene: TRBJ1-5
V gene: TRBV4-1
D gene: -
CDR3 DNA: TGCGCCAGCGGGAGCAATCAGCCCCAGCATTTT
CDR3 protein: CASGSNQPQHF

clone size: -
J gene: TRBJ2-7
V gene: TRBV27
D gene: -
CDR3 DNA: TGTGCCAGCAGTTTTGTACAGGACGCCTACGAGCAGTACTTC
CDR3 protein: CASSFVQDAYEQYF

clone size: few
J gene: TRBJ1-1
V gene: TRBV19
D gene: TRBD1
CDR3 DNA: TGTGCCAGTAAAGCGCCGGGGACAGTTGAAGCTTTCTTT
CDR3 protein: CASKAPGTVEAFF

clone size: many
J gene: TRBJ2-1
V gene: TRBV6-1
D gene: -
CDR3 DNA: TGTGCCAGCAGGGATAGAGTCGTCTCCTACAATGAGCAGTTCTTC
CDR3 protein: CASRDRVVSYNEQFF

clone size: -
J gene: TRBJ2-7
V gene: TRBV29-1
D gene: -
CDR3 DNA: TGCAGCGTTCTTTCGGGATCTGGCTCCTACGAGCAGTACTTC
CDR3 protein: CSVLSGSGSYEQYF

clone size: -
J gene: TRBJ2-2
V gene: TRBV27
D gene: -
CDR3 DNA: TGTGCCAGCAGTCCGAGACGCGGCACCGGGGAGCTGTTTTTT
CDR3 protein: CASSPRRGTGELFF

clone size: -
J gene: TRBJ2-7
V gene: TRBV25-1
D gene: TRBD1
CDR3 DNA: TGTGCCAGCAGTGCTGGGACAGGGGGCTACGAGCAGTACTTC
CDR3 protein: CASSAGTGGYEQYF

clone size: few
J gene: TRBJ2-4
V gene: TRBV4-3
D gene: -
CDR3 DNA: TGCGCCAGCAGCCAAGATCGAGGTCTGCCCTGGATAAACATTCAGTACTTC
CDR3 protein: CASSQDRGLPWINIQYF

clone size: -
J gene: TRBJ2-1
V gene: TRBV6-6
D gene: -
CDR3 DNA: TGTGCCAGCAGGCGCGATGAGCAGTTCTTC
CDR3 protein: CASRRDEQFF

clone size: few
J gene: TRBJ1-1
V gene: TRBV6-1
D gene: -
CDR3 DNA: TGTGCCAGCAGTGAATCGCGTACCCCTGGAACTGAAGCTTTCTTT
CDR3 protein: CASSESRTPGTEAFF

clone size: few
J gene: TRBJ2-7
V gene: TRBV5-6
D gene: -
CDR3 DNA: TGTGCCAGCAGCTTTCTGGGGTACGTCGGTACCTACGAGCAGTACTTC
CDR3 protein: CASSFLGYVGTYEQYF

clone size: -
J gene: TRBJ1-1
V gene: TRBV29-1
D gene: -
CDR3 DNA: TGCAGCTCCCTTACGGGCACCGAAGCTTCCTTT
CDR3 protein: CSSLTGTEASF

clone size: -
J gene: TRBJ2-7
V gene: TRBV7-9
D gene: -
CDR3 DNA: TGTGCCAGCAGCAACCGGGACGGCAGGCCCTACGAGCAGTACTTC
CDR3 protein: CASSNRDGRPYEQYF

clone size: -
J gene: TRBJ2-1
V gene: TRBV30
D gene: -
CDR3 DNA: TGTGCCTGCCTGGGCAATGAGCAGTTCTTC
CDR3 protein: CACLGNEQFF

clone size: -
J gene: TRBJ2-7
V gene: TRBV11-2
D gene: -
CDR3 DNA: TGTGCCAGCAGTCACGGGGTATTGTATAAGTACTTC
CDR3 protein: CASSHGVLYKYF

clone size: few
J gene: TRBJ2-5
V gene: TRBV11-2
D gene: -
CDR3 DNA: TGTGCCAGCAGCTCCCCCGGCCCCGGGACTCCGTACTTC
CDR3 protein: CASSSPGPGTPYF

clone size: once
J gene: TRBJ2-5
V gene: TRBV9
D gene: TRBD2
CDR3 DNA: TGTGCCAGCAGCCCCGGGACTAGCATGACGGAGACCCAGTACTTC
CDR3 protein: CASSPGTSMTETQYF

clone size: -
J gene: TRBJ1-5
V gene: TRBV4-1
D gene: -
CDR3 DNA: TGCGCCAGCAGCCAACGCCTCCCCGACAGTTACAATCAGCCCCAGCATTTT
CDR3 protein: CASSQRLPDSYNQPQHF

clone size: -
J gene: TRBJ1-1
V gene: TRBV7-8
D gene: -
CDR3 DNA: TGTGCCAGCAGCTTAGCGAGACAGACTGAAGCTTTCTTT
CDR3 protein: CASSLARQTEAFF

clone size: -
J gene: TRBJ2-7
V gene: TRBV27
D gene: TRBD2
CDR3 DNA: TGTGCCAGCAGTTTAGCTAGCGGGAGTTACGAGCAGTACTTC
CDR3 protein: CASSLASGSYEQYF

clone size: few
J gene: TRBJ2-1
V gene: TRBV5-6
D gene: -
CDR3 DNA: TGTGCCAGCAGCCCGTGGGGGTCCTACAATGAGCAGTTCTTC
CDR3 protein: CASSPWGSYNEQFF

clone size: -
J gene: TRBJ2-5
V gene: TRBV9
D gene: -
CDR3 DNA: TGTGCCAGCAGTGGAAGAGGGGCTTTCCAAGAGACCCAGTACTTC
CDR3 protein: CASSGRGAFQETQYF

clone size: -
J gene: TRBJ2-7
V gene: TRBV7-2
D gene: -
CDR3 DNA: TGTGCCAGCAGCTTAGTTCGAAAGGGCGTGGACTACTCCTACGAGCAGTACTTC
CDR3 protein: CASSLVRKGVDYSYEQYF

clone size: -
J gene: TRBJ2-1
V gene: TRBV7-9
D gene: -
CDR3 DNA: TGTGCCAGCAGCTCCAGGCTCTCCTACAATGAGCAGTTCTTC
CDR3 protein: CASSSRLSYNEQFF

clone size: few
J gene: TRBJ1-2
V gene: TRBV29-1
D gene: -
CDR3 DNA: TGCAGCGTTGTCGGGCAGGGAATTGGTACTAACTATGGCTACACCTTC
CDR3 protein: CSVVGQGIGTNYGYTF

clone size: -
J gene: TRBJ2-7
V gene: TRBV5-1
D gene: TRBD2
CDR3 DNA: TGCGCCAGCAGCCCCACCCCCGGGACTAGCGACGAGCAGTACTTC
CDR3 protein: CASSPTPGTSDEQYF

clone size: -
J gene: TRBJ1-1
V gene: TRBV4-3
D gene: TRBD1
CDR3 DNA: TGCGCCAGCAGCCAGACCACAGGGGGCGGTACTGAAGCTTTCTTT
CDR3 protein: CASSQTTGGGTEAFF

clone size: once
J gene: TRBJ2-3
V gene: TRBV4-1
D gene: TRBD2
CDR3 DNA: TGCGCCAGCAGCGTGACTAGCGGGATAACAGATACGCAGTATTTT
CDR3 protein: CASSVTSGITDTQYF

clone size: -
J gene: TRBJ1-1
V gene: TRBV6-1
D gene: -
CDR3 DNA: TGTGCCCACAAGGAGGGATGGGGGGTGAACACTGAAGCTTTCTTT
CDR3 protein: CAHKEGWGVNTEAFF